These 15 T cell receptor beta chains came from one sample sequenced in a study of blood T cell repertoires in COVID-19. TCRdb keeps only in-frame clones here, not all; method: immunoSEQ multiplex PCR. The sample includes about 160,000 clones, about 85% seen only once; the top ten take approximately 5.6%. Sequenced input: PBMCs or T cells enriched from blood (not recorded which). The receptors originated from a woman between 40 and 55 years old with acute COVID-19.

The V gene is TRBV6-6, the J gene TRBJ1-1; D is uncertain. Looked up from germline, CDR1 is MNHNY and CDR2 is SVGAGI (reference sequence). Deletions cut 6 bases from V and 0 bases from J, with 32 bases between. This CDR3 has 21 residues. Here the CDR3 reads CASSASYLHGQDSTLNTEAFF. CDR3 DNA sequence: TGTGCCAGCAGCGCAAGTTACCTCCATGGTCAGGACTCCACCTTGAACACTGAAGCTTTCTTT.

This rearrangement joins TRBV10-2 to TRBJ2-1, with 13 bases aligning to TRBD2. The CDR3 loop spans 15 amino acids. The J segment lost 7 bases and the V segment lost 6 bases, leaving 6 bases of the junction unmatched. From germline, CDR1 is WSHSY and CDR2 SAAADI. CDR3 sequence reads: CASSAGTSGNNEQFF. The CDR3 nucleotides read TGCGCCAGCAGCGCAGGGACTAGCGGGAATAATGAGCAGTTCTTC.

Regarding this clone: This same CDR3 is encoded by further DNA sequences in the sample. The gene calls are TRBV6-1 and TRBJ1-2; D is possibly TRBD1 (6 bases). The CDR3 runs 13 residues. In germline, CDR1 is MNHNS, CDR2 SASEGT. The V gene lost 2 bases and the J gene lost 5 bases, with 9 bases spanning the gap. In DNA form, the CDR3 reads TGTGCCAGCAGTGAATCCCAGGGGTATGGCTACACCTTC. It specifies CASSESQGYGYTF.

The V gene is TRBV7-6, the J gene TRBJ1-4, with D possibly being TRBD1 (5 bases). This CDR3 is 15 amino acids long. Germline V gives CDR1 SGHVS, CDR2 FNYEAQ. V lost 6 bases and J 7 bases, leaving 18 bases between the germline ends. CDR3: CASRFNAGSGEKLFF. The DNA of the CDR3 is TGTGCCAGCAGATTTAACGCAGGGTCCGGTGAAAAACTGTTTTTT. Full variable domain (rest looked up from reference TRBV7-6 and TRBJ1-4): GAGVSQSPRYKVTKRGQDVALRCDPISGHVSLYWYRQALGQGPEFLTYFNYEAQQDKSGLPNDRFSAERPEGSISTLTIQRTEQRDSAMYRCASRFNAGSGEKLFFGSGTQLSVL.

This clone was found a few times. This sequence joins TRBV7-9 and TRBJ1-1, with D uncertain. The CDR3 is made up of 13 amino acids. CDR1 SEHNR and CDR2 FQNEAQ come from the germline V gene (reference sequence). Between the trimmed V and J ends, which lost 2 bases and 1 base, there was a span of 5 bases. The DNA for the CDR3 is TGTGCCAGCAGCTTAACGGGGAACACTGAAGCTTTCTTT. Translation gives CASSLTGNTEAFF.

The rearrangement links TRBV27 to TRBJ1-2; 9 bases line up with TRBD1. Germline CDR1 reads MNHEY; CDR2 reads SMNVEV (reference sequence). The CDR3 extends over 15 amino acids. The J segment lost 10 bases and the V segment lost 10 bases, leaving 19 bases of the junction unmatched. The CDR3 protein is CATMDRGSTFFYYTF. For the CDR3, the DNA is TGTGCCACCATGGACAGGGGAAGTACGTTCTTTTACTACACCTTC.

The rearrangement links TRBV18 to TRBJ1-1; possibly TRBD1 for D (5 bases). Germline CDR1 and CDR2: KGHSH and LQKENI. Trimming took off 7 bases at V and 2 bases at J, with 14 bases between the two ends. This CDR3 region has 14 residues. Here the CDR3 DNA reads TGTGCCAGCTACCCATCGCAGGGAAACACTGAAGCTTTCTTT. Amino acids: CASYPSQGNTEAFF.

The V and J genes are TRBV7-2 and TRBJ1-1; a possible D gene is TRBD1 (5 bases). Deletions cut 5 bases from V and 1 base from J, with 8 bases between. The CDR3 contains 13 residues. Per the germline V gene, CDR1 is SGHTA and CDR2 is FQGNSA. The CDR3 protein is CASSRRGNTEAFF. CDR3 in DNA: TGTGCCAGCAGCCGTAGGGGGAACACTGAAGCTTTCTTT.

The CDR3 spells CASSYKQGYGYTF. The CDR3 nucleotides read TGTGCCAGCAGTTACAAACAGGGCTATGGCTACACCTTC. The chain links TRBV6-5 to TRBJ1-2; weak D call: TRBD1 (6 bases). Germline CDR1 reads MNHEY; CDR2 reads SVGAGI. V gave up 2 bases and J gave up 4 bases, with 8 bases separating them. The CDR3 is made up of 13 amino acids.

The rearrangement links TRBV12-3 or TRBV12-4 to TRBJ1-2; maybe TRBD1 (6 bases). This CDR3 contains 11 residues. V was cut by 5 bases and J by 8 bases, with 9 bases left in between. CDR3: CASSPGAGYTF. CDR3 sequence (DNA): TGTGCCAGCAGTCCAGGGGCGGGCTACACCTTC.

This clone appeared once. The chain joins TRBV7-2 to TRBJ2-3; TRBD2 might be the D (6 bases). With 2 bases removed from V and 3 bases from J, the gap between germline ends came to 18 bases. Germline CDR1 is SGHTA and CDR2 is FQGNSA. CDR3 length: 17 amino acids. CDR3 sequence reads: CASSLNGVGSGTDTQYF. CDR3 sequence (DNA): TGTGCCAGCAGCTTAAATGGAGTCGGGAGTGGGACAGATACGCAGTATTTT.

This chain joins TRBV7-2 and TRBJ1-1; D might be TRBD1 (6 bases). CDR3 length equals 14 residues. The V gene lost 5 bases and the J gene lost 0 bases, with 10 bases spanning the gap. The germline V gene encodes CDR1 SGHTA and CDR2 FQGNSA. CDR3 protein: CASSPDRMNTEAFF. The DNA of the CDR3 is TGTGCCAGCAGCCCGGACAGAATGAACACTGAAGCTTTCTTT.

CDR3 residues: CASSPGAAGELFF. The CDR3 nucleotides read TGTGCCAGCAGCCCAGGGGCGGCCGGGGAGCTGTTTTTT. The chain couples TRBV12-3 or TRBV12-4 to TRBJ2-2; a possible D gene is TRBD1 (6 bases). V lost 6 bases to trimming and J lost 6 bases, with 11 bases between them. The CDR3 runs to 13 residues.

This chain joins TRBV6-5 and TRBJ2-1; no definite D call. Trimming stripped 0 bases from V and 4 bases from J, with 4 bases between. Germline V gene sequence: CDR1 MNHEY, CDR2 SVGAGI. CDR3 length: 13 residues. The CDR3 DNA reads TGTGCCAGCAGTTACTCCTATTACAATGAGCAGTTCTTC. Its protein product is CASSYSYYNEQFF.

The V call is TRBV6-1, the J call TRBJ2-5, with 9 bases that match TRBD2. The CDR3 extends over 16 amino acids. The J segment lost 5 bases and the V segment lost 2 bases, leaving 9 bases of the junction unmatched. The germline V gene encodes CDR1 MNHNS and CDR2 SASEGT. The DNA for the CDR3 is TGTGCCAGCAGTGAAAGTGCGGGAGGGCGGTCGGAGACCCAGTACTTC. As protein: CASSESAGGRSETQYF.